This T cell receptor beta chain appears in the sequencing data of a study of OX40 agonist ivuxolimab in advanced cancers. In the study overall: Patients' therapy was ivuxolimab, an antibody that acts as an agonist of OX40 (CD134). Partial response was recorded in three patients: one hepatocellular carcinoma and two cutaneous melanoma cases.

The table came from immunoSEQ multiplex PCR; TCRdb's copy has only in-frame clones and leaves some out. The sample gives about 40,000 clones, 86% of which show up once; around 2.4% is in the top ten. Points from the study as a whole: Determination of antigen specificity was not performed for the expanded peripheral T cells.

CDR1 is KGHSH and CDR2 is LQKENI in the germline V gene. The V end lost 1 base, the J end lost 1 base, and 19 bases lay between the germline ends. The length of the CDR3 is 18 residues. Details on this clone: The antigen remains undetermined.

Autoimmune disease history or systemic immunosuppression excluded patients. The material sequenced was CD4+ or CD8+ T cells sorted from blood, taken in a trial of the OX40 agonist ivuxolimab. This chain joins TRBV18 and TRBJ1-2; tentatively, D is TRBD1 (6 bases). This receptor was obtained from an adult with an advanced solid tumor such as melanoma, head and neck, liver or kidney cancer. Here the CDR3 reads CASSPRESGAVGNYGYTF. CDR3 coding DNA: TGTGCCAGCTCACCACGGGAGTCGGGGGCCGTGGGTAACTATGGCTACACCTTC.